The rows below give T cell receptor beta chains drawn from one sample of a study of vaccination and CD4 T cells after COVID-19. These receptors' antigens are unknown. TCRdb processed the PCR reads anew with MiXCR; each CDR3 protein has one entry. The profile shows some 3,900 distinct CDR3 sequences, 43% of them singletons. The sample comprised CD4+ T cells from blood, cultured in vitro. The receptors here all came from a human donor who had recovered from COVID-19. The CDR3 runs from the conserved cysteine through the conserved F or W. D genes are given only for firm matches. A clone size is listed for some rows: how often the clone was seen (once, few, many), or a class if it is expanded.

size: few
V: TRBV20-1
J: TRBJ2-2
D: TRBD2
DNA: TGCAGTGCTAGCGTACTAGCGGGGGGAGCCACGAACACCGGGGAGCTGTTTTTT
CDR3: CSASVLAGGATNTGELFF

size: few
V: TRBV10-3
J: TRBJ1-2
D: -
DNA: TGTGCCATCAGCGGGGCCTATGGCTACACCTTC
CDR3: CAISGAYGYTF

size: -
V: TRBV24-1
J: TRBJ2-1
D: TRBD2
DNA: TGTGCCACCAGTGACAGTAGCGGGAGTCGGACCTACAATGAGCAGTTCTTC
CDR3: CATSDSSGSRTYNEQFF

size: -
V: TRBV25-1
J: TRBJ2-1
D: -
DNA: TGTGCCAGCAGTGAGATCGGGGGTCATGAGCAGTTCTTC
CDR3: CASSEIGGHEQFF

size: few
V: TRBV12-3/TRBV12-4
J: TRBJ2-7
D: TRBD2
DNA: TGTGCCAGCAGCCGGGAGGGGGGGGCCTACGAGCAGTACTTC
CDR3: CASSREGGAYEQYF

size: once
V: TRBV6-5
J: TRBJ2-2
D: -
DNA: TGTGCCAGCAGTTATCGGGGCCCAAGGGGAACGAACACCGGGGAGCTGTTTTTT
CDR3: CASSYRGPRGTNTGELFF

size: -
V: TRBV30
J: TRBJ1-5
D: -
DNA: TGTGCCTGGAGTGTACAACCCAATCAGCCCCAGCATTTT
CDR3: CAWSVQPNQPQHF

size: few
V: TRBV20-1
J: TRBJ2-7
D: TRBD1
DNA: TGCAGTGCTAGCGTGCTGAACAGGGGTACCTACGAGCAGTACTTC
CDR3: CSASVLNRGTYEQYF

size: few
V: TRBV7-9
J: TRBJ1-1
D: -
DNA: TGTGCCAGCAGCCTTATGTCGGTAGAACCCACTGAAGCTTTCTTT
CDR3: CASSLMSVEPTEAFF

size: -
V: TRBV20-1
J: TRBJ2-7
D: -
DNA: TGCAGTGCCGACGTACAGGGCGCCTACGAGCAGTACTTC
CDR3: CSADVQGAYEQYF

size: few
V: TRBV7-8
J: TRBJ2-7
D: TRBD2
DNA: TGTGCCAGCAGCTTAGGTGGACTAGCGGCCTACGAGCAGTACTTC
CDR3: CASSLGGLAAYEQYF

size: -
V: TRBV5-1
J: TRBJ2-6
D: -
DNA: TGCGCCAGCAGCACCGGGACTTACTCTGGGGCCAACGTCCTGACTTTC
CDR3: CASSTGTYSGANVLTF

size: -
V: TRBV19
J: TRBJ1-4
D: -
DNA: TGTGCCCCTAGCCAGTATGGTCGGGTTGACGCAACTAATGAAAAACTGTTTTTT
CDR3: CAPSQYGRVDATNEKLFF

size: -
V: TRBV2
J: TRBJ2-5
D: TRBD1
DNA: TGTGCCAGCAGGGAGAACAGGGGTGTCAGCCAGTACTTC
CDR3: CASRENRGVSQYF

size: few
V: TRBV27
J: TRBJ2-3
D: -
DNA: TGTGCCAGCAGAAGACTGGGACACCCATATGGTCAAGGGACAGATACGCAGTATTTT
CDR3: CASRRLGHPYGQGTDTQYF

size: -
V: TRBV7-3
J: TRBJ2-7
D: -
DNA: TGCGCCAGCAGCCCCAGTGCGCATAGCGGTGCCTACGAGCAGTACTTC
CDR3: CASSPSAHSGAYEQYF

size: few
V: TRBV10-3
J: TRBJ2-3
D: -
DNA: TGTGCCATCACAGACCGTGTAGATACGCAGTATTTT
CDR3: CAITDRVDTQYF

size: -
V: TRBV6-1
J: TRBJ2-1
D: TRBD2
DNA: TGTGCCAGCATCCGGGAGGGCCGCTATGAGCAGTTCTTC
CDR3: CASIREGRYEQFF

size: few
V: TRBV7-9
J: TRBJ1-1
D: -
DNA: TGTGCCAGCAGCTTAGCCAAAGCGGGGGGCGTAACTGAAGCTTTCTTT
CDR3: CASSLAKAGGVTEAFF

size: -
V: TRBV7-3
J: TRBJ2-3
D: TRBD2
DNA: TGTGCCAGCAGCTTGGGCGATGATGCGGGGGGAATCACAGATACGCAGTATTTT
CDR3: CASSLGDDAGGITDTQYF

size: -
V: TRBV5-1
J: TRBJ1-2
D: -
DNA: TGCGCCAGCAGGACAGCTCCCTTTAACTATGGCTACACCTTC
CDR3: CASRTAPFNYGYTF

size: -
V: TRBV7-9
J: TRBJ1-1
D: -
DNA: TGTGCCAGCAGCTTACTGGACGGTGAAGCTTTCTTT
CDR3: CASSLLDGEAFF

size: -
V: TRBV24-1
J: TRBJ2-1
D: TRBD2
DNA: TGTGCCACCAGTGATGATGGTAGCGGGGGGTTGGGGCAGTTCTTC
CDR3: CATSDDGSGGLGQFF

size: -
V: TRBV7-2
J: TRBJ1-5
D: -
DNA: TGTGCCAGCAGCTTATACCACTCTTTGTGGGGGGATCAGCCCCAGCATTTT
CDR3: CASSLYHSLWGDQPQHF

size: -
V: TRBV4-2
J: TRBJ2-1
D: TRBD2
DNA: TGTGCCAGCAGCCACCCTTCTAGCGGGGGGATGGATGAGCAGTTCTTC
CDR3: CASSHPSSGGMDEQFF

size: -
V: TRBV9
J: TRBJ2-5
D: -
DNA: TGTGCCAGCAGCGTGGGTGGGGTCCAAGAGACCCAGTACTTC
CDR3: CASSVGGVQETQYF

size: -
V: TRBV7-2
J: TRBJ1-2
D: -
DNA: TGTGCCAGCAAAGAGGGGTTACCTAACTATGGCTACACCTTC
CDR3: CASKEGLPNYGYTF

size: few
V: TRBV6-1
J: TRBJ1-2
D: TRBD1
DNA: TGTGCCAGCAGTGGCCGACAGGGGGACTATGGCTACACCTTC
CDR3: CASSGRQGDYGYTF

size: -
V: TRBV24-1
J: TRBJ2-4
D: -
DNA: TGTGCCACCAGTGATTTGAGGAGACTAGCCAAAAACATTCAGTACTTC
CDR3: CATSDLRRLAKNIQYF

size: few
V: TRBV2
J: TRBJ2-1
D: TRBD1
DNA: TGTGCCAGCACTCCGCCCCGGGACAGGGGGTACAATGAGCAGTTCTTC
CDR3: CASTPPRDRGYNEQFF

size: -
V: TRBV7-8
J: TRBJ2-1
D: -
DNA: TGTGCCAGCAGCTTAGTTGCTCGTGAGCAGTTCTTC
CDR3: CASSLVAREQFF

size: -
V: TRBV24-1
J: TRBJ2-7
D: -
DNA: TGTGCCACCAGTGATTTGCAATCCTCCAGGGCCTTGTGGTCCTACGAGCAGTACTTC
CDR3: CATSDLQSSRALWSYEQYF

size: -
V: TRBV24-1
J: TRBJ2-7
D: -
DNA: TGTGCCACCAGTGACTCCGGGTCCCCCCTCCGCGAGCAGTACTTC
CDR3: CATSDSGSPLREQYF

size: -
V: TRBV6-1
J: TRBJ1-5
D: -
DNA: TGTGCCAGCAGTGAACTGAGCGGTTGGAGCAATCAGCCCCAGCATTTT
CDR3: CASSELSGWSNQPQHF

size: once
V: TRBV6-5
J: TRBJ1-4
D: TRBD1
DNA: TGTGCCAGCAGTTCGGGACAGGGGTGGAGTGAAAAACTGTTTTTT
CDR3: CASSSGQGWSEKLFF

size: -
V: TRBV27
J: TRBJ2-7
D: TRBD2
DNA: TGTGCCAGCAGTCCGCATATTCGCATAGCGGGAGAAGGTAACGAGCAGTACTTC
CDR3: CASSPHIRIAGEGNEQYF

size: few
V: TRBV15
J: TRBJ2-3
D: -
DNA: TGTGCCACCAGCAGAGATTCTCTTAAGGGGTCGTTCACAGATACGCAGTATTTT
CDR3: CATSRDSLKGSFTDTQYF